This is a list of T cell receptor beta chains from one sample in a study of a mutant IDH1 vaccine in newly diagnosed glioma. These receptors' antigens are unknown. Assay: immunoSEQ multiplex PCR; the TCRdb copy retains only in-frame clones and omits some. This table holds 45,000 to 60,000 clones, around nine tenths found once. The starting material was PBMCs, obtained from a glioma patient whose treatment included an IDH1 peptide vaccine. Every receptor here comes from a middle-aged man with glioma. Each CDR3 is given with its conserved first and last residue. The D gene is left open where the match is weak. Clone size is given for some rows only: seen once, a few or many times, or a class if the clone is expanded.

size	V	J	D	CDR3	DNA
-	TRBV27	TRBJ2-7	-	CASSRDSLLEQYF	TGTGCCAGCAGTCGAGACAGCCTCCTCGAGCAGTACTTC
-	TRBV6-5	TRBJ2-1	TRBD2	CASSSPGGPYNEQFF	TGTGCCAGCAGTAGCCCGGGAGGGCCCTACAATGAGCAGTTCTTC
-	TRBV6-5	TRBJ1-1	TRBD1	CASSYLRGLGVTEAFF	TGTGCCAGCAGTTATCTCAGGGGGCTAGGGGTCACTGAAGCTTTCTTT
-	TRBV6-5	TRBJ2-3	-	CASRGNRARTDTQYF	TGTGCCAGCAGAGGAAACAGGGCGCGCACAGATACGCAGTATTTT
-	TRBV27	TRBJ2-7	-	CASSLGGEQYF	TGTGCCAGCAGTTTGGGGGGCGAGCAGTACTTC
-	TRBV7-2	TRBJ2-7	-	CASSSRTPAYEQYF	TGTGCCAGCAGCTCTCGGACGCCTGCCTACGAGCAGTACTTC
-	TRBV15	TRBJ2-4	TRBD1	CATSRAGTAKNIQYF	TGTGCCACCAGCAGGGCCGGGACAGCGAAAAACATTCAGTACTTC
-	TRBV19	TRBJ1-1	TRBD1	CASIHDNRGRGMNTEAFF	TGTGCCAGTATTCACGACAACAGGGGACGGGGGATGAACACTGAAGCTTTCTTT
-	TRBV6-1	TRBJ2-3	-	CASSSRGPPDTQYF	TGTGCCAGCAGTTCCAGGGGCCCCCCCGATACGCAGTATTTT
-	TRBV5-1	TRBJ1-2	TRBD1	CASSLLYRDSGYTF	TGCGCCAGCAGCTTGCTCTACAGGGACAGCGGCTACACCTTC
once	TRBV19	TRBJ1-2	-	CASSIDRPLANYGYTF	TGTGCCAGTAGTATAGATCGTCCGCTGGCTAACTATGGCTACACCTTC
-	TRBV4-2	TRBJ2-7	TRBD1	CASSRRPGQGGDEQYF	TGTGCCAGCAGCCGACGCCCGGGACAGGGGGGGGACGAGCAGTACTTC
-	TRBV6-6	TRBJ2-7	-	CASSHRNEQYF	TGTGCCAGCAGCCACCGGAACGAGCAGTACTTC
once	TRBV7-2	TRBJ2-5	TRBD2	CASSLAGGFQETQYF	TGTGCCAGCAGCTTGGCGGGGGGGTTCCAAGAGACCCAGTACTTC
-	TRBV27	TRBJ2-7	TRBD2	CASSLIPLGLAGSYEQYF	TGTGCCAGCAGCTTAATTCCCCTGGGGCTAGCGGGGTCCTACGAGCAGTACTTC
-	TRBV7-2	TRBJ2-3	TRBD2	CASSFTSGGADTQYF	TGTGCCAGCAGCTTTACTAGCGGGGGGGCGGATACGCAGTATTTT
-	TRBV10-1	TRBJ2-6	-	CASSGGHGANVLTF	TGCGCCAGCAGTGGTGGGCATGGGGCCAACGTCCTGACTTTC
-	TRBV5-1	TRBJ2-7	TRBD1	CASSSGQTSYEQYF	TGCGCCAGCAGCTCGGGACAGACCTCCTACGAGCAGTACTTC
-	TRBV7-2	TRBJ2-2	TRBD2	CASTPGGVTTGELFF	TGTGCCAGCACCCCGGGGGGAGTTACGACCGGGGAGCTGTTTTTT
-	TRBV6-5	TRBJ1-3	-	CASSPDGRQGNTIYF	TGTGCCAGCAGTCCGGACGGGCGCCAAGGAAACACCATATATTTT
-	TRBV27	TRBJ1-5	-	CASTPGRGEEPQHF	TGTGCCAGCACCCCGGGTCGGGGAGAAGAGCCCCAGCATTTT
once	TRBV10-2	TRBJ1-2	TRBD1	CASSEGGRGRGAGYTF	TGCGCCAGCAGTGAGGGGGGAAGGGGGCGCGGGGCTGGCTACACCTTC
-	TRBV10-1	TRBJ1-1	TRBD1	CASSGTGMTEAFF	TGCGCCAGCAGTGGGACAGGGATGACTGAAGCTTTCTTT
-	TRBV5-1	TRBJ1-1	-	CASSLVRGRRNTEAFF	TGCGCCAGCAGCTTGGTACGGGGGCGGCGGAACACTGAAGCTTTCTTT
-	TRBV7-8	TRBJ1-2	-	CASSLGGRDYGYTF	TGTGCCAGCAGCTTAGGGGGACGCGACTATGGCTACACCTTC
few	TRBV4-3	TRBJ2-7	-	CASSQASGTEIYEQYF	TGCGCCAGCAGCCAAGCCAGTGGGACGGAAATCTACGAGCAGTACTTC
-	TRBV10-2	TRBJ2-1	TRBD2	CASSAAGGYNEQFF	TGCGCCAGCAGTGCAGCGGGAGGGTACAATGAGCAGTTCTTC
-	TRBV2	TRBJ1-2	TRBD1	CASSPGTGFYGYTF	TGTGCCAGCAGTCCCGGGACAGGATTCTATGGCTACACCTTC
-	TRBV10-2	TRBJ2-7	TRBD1	CASRATGIGEQYF	TGCGCCAGCAGGGCGACAGGGATAGGCGAGCAGTACTTC
once	TRBV28	TRBJ2-7	-	CASTDDPARPYEQYF	TGTGCCAGCACTGATGACCCAGCCAGGCCCTACGAGCAGTACTTC
-	TRBV9	TRBJ1-4	TRBD1	CASSVGGDRSQKLFF	TGTGCCAGCAGCGTAGGGGGGGACAGAAGCCAAAAACTGTTTTTT
-	TRBV28	TRBJ1-2	-	CASSLLGGGYTF	TGTGCCAGCAGTTTACTAGGTGGGGGCTACACCTTC
-	TRBV5-4	TRBJ2-1	-	CASSVASSYNEQFF	TGTGCCAGCAGCGTCGCAAGCTCCTACAATGAGCAGTTCTTC
-	TRBV6-1	TRBJ2-3	TRBD2	CASSERRGGGRGGTDTQYF	TGTGCCAGCAGTGAAAGGAGAGGCGGGGGACGAGGGGGCACAGATACGCAGTATTTT
-	TRBV18	TRBJ2-5	-	CASSPDAETQYF	TGTGCCAGCTCACCCGACGCAGAGACCCAGTACTTC
-	TRBV6-1	TRBJ2-7	TRBD1	CASRQGADEQYF	TGTGCCAGCAGGCAGGGGGCGGACGAGCAGTACTTC
-	TRBV5-1	TRBJ1-5	-	CASSLDGKSGNQPQHF	TGCGCCAGCAGCCTGGATGGGAAGAGTGGCAATCAGCCCCAGCATTTT